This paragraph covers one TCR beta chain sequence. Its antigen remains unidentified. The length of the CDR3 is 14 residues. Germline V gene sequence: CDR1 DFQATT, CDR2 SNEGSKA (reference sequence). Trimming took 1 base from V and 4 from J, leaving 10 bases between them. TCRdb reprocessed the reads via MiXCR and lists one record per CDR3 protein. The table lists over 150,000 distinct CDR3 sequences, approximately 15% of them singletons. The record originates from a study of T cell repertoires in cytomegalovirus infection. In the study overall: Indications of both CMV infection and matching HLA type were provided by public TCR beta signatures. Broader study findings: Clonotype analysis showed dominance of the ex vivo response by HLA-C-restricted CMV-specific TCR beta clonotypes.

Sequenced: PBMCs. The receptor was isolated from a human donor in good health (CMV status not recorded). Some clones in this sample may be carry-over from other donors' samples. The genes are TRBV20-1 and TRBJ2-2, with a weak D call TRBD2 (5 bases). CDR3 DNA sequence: TGCAGTGCTAGAGGTCTAGGGAGCACCGGGGAGCTGTTTTTT. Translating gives CSARGLGSTGELFF.